This T cell receptor beta chain was profiled in a study of cytotoxic CD8 clonotypes in ibrutinib-treated CLL. In the study overall: Timing of response sample collection was a median approximately eleven months after treatment start, with a range of 6 to 36. Per sample, productive templates averaged around 260,000 and productive rearrangements averaged 94,082.

Study observations and caveats: Clonality measured at baseline exceeded age-matched healthy donors, tracking circulating CD8+ T-cell counts.

Profiling relied on immunoSEQ multiplex PCR, and the TCRdb table lists in-frame clones only, not all of them. In the table there are more than 150,000 clones, around 72% of which are singletons. Turning to this clone: The antigen is not known.

The clonotype comes from a human donor with chronic lymphocytic leukemia. Sequenced here: PBMCs, sampled after 24 months of ibrutinib treatment.

In DNA form, the CDR3 reads TGCGCCAGCAGCTTCGCTCAAGGGTTCCGAACTGAAGCTTTCTTT. It translates to CASSFAQGFRTEAFF. This chain links TRBV5-1 with TRBJ1-1; D unresolved. Germline CDR1 reads SGHRS; CDR2 reads YFSETQ. The CDR3 covers 15 residues. V lost 2 bases to trimming and J lost 5 bases, with 16 bases between them. Together with reference TRBV5-1 and TRBJ1-1, the CDR3 gives the full variable domain: KAGVTQTPRYLIKTRGQQVTLSCSPISGHRSVSWYQQTPGQGLQFLFEYFSETQRNKGNFPGRFSGRQFSNSRSEMNVSTLELGDSALYLCASSFAQGFRTEAFFGQGTRLTVV.